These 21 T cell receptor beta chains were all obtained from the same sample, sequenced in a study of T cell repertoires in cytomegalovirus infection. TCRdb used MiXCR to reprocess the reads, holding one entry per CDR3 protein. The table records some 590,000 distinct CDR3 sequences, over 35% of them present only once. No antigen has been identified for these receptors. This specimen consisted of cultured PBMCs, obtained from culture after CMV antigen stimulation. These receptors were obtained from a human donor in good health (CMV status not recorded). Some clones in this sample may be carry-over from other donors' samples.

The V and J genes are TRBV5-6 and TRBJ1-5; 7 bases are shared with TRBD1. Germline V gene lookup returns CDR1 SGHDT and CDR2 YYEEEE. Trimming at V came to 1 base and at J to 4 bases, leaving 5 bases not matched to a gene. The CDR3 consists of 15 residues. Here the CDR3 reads CASSLWQGVNQPQHF. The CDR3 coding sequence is TGTGCCAGCAGCTTGTGGCAGGGGGTGAATCAGCCCCAGCATTTT.

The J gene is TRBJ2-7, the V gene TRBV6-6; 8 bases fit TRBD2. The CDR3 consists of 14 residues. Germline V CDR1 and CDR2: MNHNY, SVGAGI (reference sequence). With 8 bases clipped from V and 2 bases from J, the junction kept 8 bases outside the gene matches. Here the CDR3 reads CASVYERGPYEQYF. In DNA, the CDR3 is TGTGCCAGCGTTTACGAGCGGGGGCCCTACGAGCAGTACTTC.

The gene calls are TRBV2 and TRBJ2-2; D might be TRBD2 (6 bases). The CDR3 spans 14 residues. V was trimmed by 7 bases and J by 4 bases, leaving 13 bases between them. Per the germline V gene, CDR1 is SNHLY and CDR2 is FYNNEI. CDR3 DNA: TGTGCCAGCACCTCGACTAGTCCCACCGGGGAGCTGTTTTTT. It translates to CASTSTSPTGELFF.

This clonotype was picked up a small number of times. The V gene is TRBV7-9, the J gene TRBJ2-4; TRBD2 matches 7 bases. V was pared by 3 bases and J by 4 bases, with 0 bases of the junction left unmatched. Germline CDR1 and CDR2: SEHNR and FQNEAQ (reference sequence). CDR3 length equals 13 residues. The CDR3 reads CASSLGGKNIQYF. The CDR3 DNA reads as TGTGCCAGCAGCTTGGGAGGGAAAAACATTCAGTACTTC.

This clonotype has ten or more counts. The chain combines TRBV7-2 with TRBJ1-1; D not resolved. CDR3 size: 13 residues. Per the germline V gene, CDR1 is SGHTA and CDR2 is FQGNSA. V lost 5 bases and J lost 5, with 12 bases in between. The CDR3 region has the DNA TGTGCCAGCAGCCGATTGGGAATAACTGAAGCTTTCTTT. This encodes CASSRLGITEAFF.

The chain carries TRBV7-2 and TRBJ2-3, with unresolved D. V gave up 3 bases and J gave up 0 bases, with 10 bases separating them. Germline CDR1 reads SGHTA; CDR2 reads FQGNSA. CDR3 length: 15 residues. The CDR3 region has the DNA TGTGCCAGCAGCTTTACGAGGCGGAGCACAGATACGCAGTATTTT. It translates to CASSFTRRSTDTQYF.

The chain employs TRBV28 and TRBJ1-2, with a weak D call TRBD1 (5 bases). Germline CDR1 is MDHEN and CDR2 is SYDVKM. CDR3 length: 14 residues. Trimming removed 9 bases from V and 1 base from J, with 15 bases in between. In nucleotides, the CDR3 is TGTGCCAGTTACGCTGGGGCGTTTAACTATGGCTACACCTTC. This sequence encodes CASYAGAFNYGYTF.

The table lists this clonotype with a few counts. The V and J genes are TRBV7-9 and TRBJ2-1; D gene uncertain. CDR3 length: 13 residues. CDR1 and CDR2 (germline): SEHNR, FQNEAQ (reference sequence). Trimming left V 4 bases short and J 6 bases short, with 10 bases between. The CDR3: CASSSRSVNEQFF. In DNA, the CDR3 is TGTGCCAGCAGCTCCAGAAGCGTCAATGAGCAGTTCTTC.

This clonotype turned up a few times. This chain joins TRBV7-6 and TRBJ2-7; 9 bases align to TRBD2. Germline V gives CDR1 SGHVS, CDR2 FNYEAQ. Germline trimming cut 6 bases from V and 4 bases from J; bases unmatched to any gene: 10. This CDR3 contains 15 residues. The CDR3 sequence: CASSAWGGGAYEQYF. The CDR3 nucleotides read TGTGCCAGCAGTGCCTGGGGCGGGGGGGCTTACGAGCAGTACTTC.

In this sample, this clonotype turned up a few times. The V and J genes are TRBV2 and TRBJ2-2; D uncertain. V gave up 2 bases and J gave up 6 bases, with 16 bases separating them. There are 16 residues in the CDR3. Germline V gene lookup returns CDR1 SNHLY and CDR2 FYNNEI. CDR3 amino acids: CASSESGTRWAGELFF. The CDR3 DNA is TGTGCCAGCAGTGAATCTGGCACAAGGTGGGCCGGGGAGCTGTTTTTT.

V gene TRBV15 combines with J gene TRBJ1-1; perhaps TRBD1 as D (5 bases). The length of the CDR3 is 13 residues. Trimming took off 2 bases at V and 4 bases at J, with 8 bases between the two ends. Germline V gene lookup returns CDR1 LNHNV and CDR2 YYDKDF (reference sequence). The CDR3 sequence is CATSRQGTTEAFF. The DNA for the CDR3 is TGTGCCACCAGCAGACAAGGGACCACTGAAGCTTTCTTT.

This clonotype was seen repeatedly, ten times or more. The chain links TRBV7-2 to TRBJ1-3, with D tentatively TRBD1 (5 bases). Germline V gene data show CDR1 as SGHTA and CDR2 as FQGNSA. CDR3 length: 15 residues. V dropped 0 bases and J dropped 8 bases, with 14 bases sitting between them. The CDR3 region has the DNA TGTGCCAGCAGCTTAGCCGTGACAGCAAGCTACACCATATATTTT. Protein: CASSLAVTASYTIYF.

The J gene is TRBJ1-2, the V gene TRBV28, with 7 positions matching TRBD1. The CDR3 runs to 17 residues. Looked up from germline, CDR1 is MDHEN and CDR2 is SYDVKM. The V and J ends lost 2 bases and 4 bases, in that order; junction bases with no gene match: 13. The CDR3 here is CASSLDRVSTQIYGYTF. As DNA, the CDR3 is TGTGCCAGCAGTTTAGACAGGGTCAGCACCCAGATCTATGGCTACACCTTC.

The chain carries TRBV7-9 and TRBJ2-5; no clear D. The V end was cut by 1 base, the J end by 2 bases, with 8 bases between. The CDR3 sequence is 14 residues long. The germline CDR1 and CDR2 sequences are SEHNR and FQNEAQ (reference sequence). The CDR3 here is CASSLDVEQETQYF. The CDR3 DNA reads TGTGCCAGCAGCTTAGATGTGGAACAAGAGACCCAGTACTTC.

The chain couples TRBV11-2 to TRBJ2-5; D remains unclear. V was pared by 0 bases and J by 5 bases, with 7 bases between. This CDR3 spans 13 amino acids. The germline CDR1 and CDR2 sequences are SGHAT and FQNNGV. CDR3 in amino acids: CASSLEPGETQYF. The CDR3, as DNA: TGTGCCAGCAGCTTAGAACCGGGCGAGACCCAGTACTTC.

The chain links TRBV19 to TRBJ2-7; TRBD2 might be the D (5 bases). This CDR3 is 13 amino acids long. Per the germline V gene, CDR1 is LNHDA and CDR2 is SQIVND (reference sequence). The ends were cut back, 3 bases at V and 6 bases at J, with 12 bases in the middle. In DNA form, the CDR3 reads TGTGCCAGTAGTATCAACACCCGGGGCGAGCAGTACTTC. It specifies CASSINTRGEQYF.

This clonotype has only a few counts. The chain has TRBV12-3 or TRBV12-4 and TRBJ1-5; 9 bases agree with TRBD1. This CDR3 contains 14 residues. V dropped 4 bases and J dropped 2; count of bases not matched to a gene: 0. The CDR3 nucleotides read TGTGCCAGCAGTTGGACAGGGGGCAATCAGCCCCAGCATTTT. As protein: CASSWTGGNQPQHF.

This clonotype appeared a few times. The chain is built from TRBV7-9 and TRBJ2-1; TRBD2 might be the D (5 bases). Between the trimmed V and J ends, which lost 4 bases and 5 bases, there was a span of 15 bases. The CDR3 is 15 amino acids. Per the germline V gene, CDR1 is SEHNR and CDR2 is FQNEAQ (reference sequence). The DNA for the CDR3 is TGTGCCAGCAGCTCCCGGTCTAGCACCGACAATGAGCAGTTCTTC. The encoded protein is CASSSRSSTDNEQFF. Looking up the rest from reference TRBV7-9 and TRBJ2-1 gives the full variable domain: DTGVSQNPRHKITKRGQNVTFRCDPISEHNRLYWYRQTLGQGPEFLTYFQNEAQLEKSRLLSDRFSAERPKGSFSTLEIQRTEQGDSAMYLCASSSRSSTDNEQFFGPGTRLTVL.

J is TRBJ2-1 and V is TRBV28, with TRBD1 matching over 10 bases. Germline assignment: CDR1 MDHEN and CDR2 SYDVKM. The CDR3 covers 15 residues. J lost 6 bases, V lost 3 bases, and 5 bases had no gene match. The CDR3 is CASSFDRGRSNEQFF. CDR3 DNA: TGTGCCAGCAGTTTCGACAGGGGGCGATCCAATGAGCAGTTCTTC. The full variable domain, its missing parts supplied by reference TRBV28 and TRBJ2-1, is DVKVTQSSRYLVKRTGEKVFLECVQDMDHENMFWYRQDPGLGLRLIYFSYDVKMKEKGDIPEGYSVSREKKERFSLILESASTNQTSMYLCASSFDRGRSNEQFFGPGTRLTVL.

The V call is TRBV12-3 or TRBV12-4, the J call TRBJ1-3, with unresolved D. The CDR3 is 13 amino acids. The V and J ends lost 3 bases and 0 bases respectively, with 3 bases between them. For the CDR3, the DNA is TGTGCCAGCAGTTTTGACTCTGGAAACACCATATATTTT. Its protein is CASSFDSGNTIYF.

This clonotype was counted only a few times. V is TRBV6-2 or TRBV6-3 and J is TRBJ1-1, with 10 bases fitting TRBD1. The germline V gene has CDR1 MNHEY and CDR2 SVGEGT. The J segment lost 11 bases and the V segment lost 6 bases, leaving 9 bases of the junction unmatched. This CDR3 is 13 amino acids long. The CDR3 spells CASSYGTGALAFF. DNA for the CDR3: TGTGCCAGCAGCTACGGGACAGGGGCCCTGGCTTTCTTT.